This record concerns one TCR beta chain sequence. The entry originates in a study of blood T cell repertoires in COVID-19. The overall study: Acute and convalescent COVID-19 specimens originated in the United States, Italy and Spain. In each case, the material was cDNA or gDNA derived from T cells, B-cell-depleted T cells, or PBMCs.

In the study's own analysis: From reference gene primer amplification, estimates of nucleated cell counts were derived. Profiling relied on immunoSEQ multiplex PCR, and the TCRdb table lists in-frame clones only, not all of them. V, J and clone size are those of that table, while D and trimming were read from the DNA. The repertoire holds under 60,000 clones, 80% to 95% seen once, with approximately 3.4% in the top ten. J lost 0 bases, V lost 1 base, and 11 bases had no gene match. The CDR3 is 19 amino acids. Germline CDR1 LNHNV, CDR2 YYDKDF (reference sequence). Sample: peripheral blood. The chain recombines TRBV15 with TRBJ2-3; 9 nucleotides match TRBD2. This TCR derives from a human donor in a cohort sampled during active COVID-19. Written as DNA, the CDR3 is TGTGCCACCAGCAGAGTGGGTAGCGGGAGACCTTTGAGCACAGATACGCAGTATTTT. It yields the protein CATSRVGSGRPLSTDTQYF. Variable domain in full (rest from reference TRBV15 and TRBJ2-3): DAMVIQNPRYQVTQFGKPVTLSCSQTLNHNVMYWYQQKSSQAPKLLFHYYDKDFNNEADTPDNFQSRRPNTSFCFLDIRSPGLGDTAMYLCATSRVGSGRPLSTDTQYFGPGTRLTVL.